Below, 8 T cell receptor beta chains from the same sample are listed, as sequenced in a study of human T cells and chemical hapten exposure. MiXCR, run by TCRdb on the RACE reads, gives a single entry per CDR3 protein. The data hold 11,000 to 15,000 distinct CDR3 sequences, with about a sixth observed a single time. Documented time point: patch test 1, 2 weeks after DPC sensitization. Treatment noted: therapeutic diphenylcyclopropenone sensitization with weekly scalp DPC. The sequencing here drew on whole blood, taken in connection with sensitization to the hapten diphenylcyclopropenone (DPC). Receptor source: a woman aged 25 to 39 with alopecia areata. Some clones in this sample may be carry-over from other donors' samples.

By proportion, this clonotype is medium-sized. V gene TRBV12-3 or TRBV12-4 combines with J gene TRBJ2-3; D could derive from TRBD1 or TRBD2 (7 bases each). The CDR3 runs 15 residues. Trimming took 5 bases from V and 4 from J, leaving 16 bases between them. This CDR3 reads CASSPGGVVPDTQYF. CDR3 bases: TGTGCCAGCAGTCCAGGGGGGGTCGTCCCAGATACGCAGTATTTT.

The rearrangement joins TRBV29-1 to TRBJ2-4; the D is unclear. Trimming cost V 4 bases and J 8 bases, with 9 bases left between them. Germline CDR1 reads SQVTM; CDR2 reads ANQGSEA. There are 11 residues in the CDR3. The CDR3 sequence is CSVGTLDIQYF. CDR3 coding DNA: TGCAGCGTTGGGACCCTGGACATTCAGTACTTC.

This clonotype is deemed medium-sized. The rearrangement links TRBV19 to TRBJ2-1; 8 positions agree with TRBD2. The CDR3 loop spans 15 amino acids. The germline V gene has CDR1 LNHDA and CDR2 SQIVND (reference sequence). J lost 0 bases, V lost 4 bases, and 2 bases had no gene match. In DNA form, the CDR3 reads TGTGCCAGTAGTAGTGCGGGAGGCTCCTACAATGAGCAGTTCTTC. Translated: CASSSAGGSYNEQFF.

Within the sample, this clonotype is medium-sized. The chain joins TRBV5-4 to TRBJ1-1; D is uncertain. CDR3 size: 13 residues. Per germline, CDR1 SGHNT and CDR2 YYREEE (reference sequence). The V end was cut by 0 bases, the J end by 6 bases, with 9 bases between. CDR3 sequence reads: CASSLDRWSEAFF. DNA for the CDR3: TGTGCCAGCAGCTTGGATCGGTGGTCTGAAGCTTTCTTT.

This clonotype has at least ten counts. J is TRBJ2-7 and V is TRBV18; possible D gene TRBD1, 5 bases. This CDR3 is 13 amino acids long. V lost 4 bases and J 2 bases, leaving 9 bases between the germline ends. Germline V gene sequence: CDR1 KGHSH, CDR2 LQKENI. The DNA of the CDR3 is TGTGCCAGCTCACGACAGCAGACCTACGAGCAGTACTTC. This gives the protein CASSRQQTYEQYF.

The CDR3: CASSSGTSGYNEQFF. Here the CDR3 DNA reads TGTGCCAGCAGCTCCGGGACTAGCGGTTACAATGAGCAGTTCTTC. The chain uses TRBV7-9 and TRBJ2-1; 11 nucleotides align to TRBD2. The CDR3 spans 15 residues. Per the germline V gene, CDR1 is SEHNR and CDR2 is FQNEAQ (reference sequence). Trimming cost V 4 bases and J 4 bases; bases outside gene matches: 3.

The table lists this clonotype with many counts. The chain couples TRBV20-1 to TRBJ2-7; 11 bases align to TRBD2. Germline V CDR1 and CDR2: DFQATT, SNEGSKA (reference sequence). The CDR3 has 14 residues. Trimming took 3 bases from V and 4 from J; bases not matched to a gene: 5. The CDR3 coding sequence is TGCAGTGCTAGCCAGACTAGCGGGACTTACGAGCAGTACTTC. Its translation is CSASQTSGTYEQYF.

This clonotype is judged medium-sized (0.01 to 0.1%). DNA for the CDR3: TGCGCCAGCAGCTTGGTAGGCACCGGGGAGCTGTTTTTT. Its translation is CASSLVGTGELFF. The rearrangement links TRBV5-1 to TRBJ2-2; D is unresolved. Germline V gene lookup returns CDR1 SGHRS and CDR2 YFSETQ. The CDR3 has 13 residues. V was cut by 0 bases and J by 4 bases, with 4 bases left in between. The full variable domain, rest sourced from reference TRBV5-1 and TRBJ2-2, is KAGVTQTPRYLIKTRGQQVTLSCSPISGHRSVSWYQQTPGQGLQFLFEYFSETQRNKGNFPGRFSGRQFSNSRSEMNVSTLELGDSALYLCASSLVGTGELFFGEGSRLTVL.